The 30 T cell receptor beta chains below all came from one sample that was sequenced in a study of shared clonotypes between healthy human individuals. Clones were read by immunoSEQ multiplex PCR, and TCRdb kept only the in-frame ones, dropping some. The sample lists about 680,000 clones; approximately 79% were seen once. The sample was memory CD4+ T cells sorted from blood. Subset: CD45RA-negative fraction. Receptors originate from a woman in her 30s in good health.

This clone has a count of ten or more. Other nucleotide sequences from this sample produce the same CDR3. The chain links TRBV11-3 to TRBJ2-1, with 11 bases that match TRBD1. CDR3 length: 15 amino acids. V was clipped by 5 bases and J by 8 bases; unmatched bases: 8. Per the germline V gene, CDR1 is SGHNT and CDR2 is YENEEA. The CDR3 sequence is CASSPGQGAVDEQFF. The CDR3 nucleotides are TGTGCCAGCAGCCCCGGACAGGGGGCAGTGGATGAGCAGTTCTTC.

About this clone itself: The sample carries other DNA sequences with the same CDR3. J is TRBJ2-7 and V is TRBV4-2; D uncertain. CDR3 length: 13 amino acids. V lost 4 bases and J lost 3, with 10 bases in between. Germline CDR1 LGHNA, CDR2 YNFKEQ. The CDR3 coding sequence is TGTGCCAGCAGCCGCGGTGGGGACTACGAGCAGTACTTC. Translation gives CASSRGGDYEQYF.

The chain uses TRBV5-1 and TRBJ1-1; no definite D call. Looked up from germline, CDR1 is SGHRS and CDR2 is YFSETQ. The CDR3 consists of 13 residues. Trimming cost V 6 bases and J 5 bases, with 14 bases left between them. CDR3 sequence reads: CASTMGSRTEAFF. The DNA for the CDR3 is TGCGCCAGCACGATGGGTTCGCGAACTGAAGCTTTCTTT.

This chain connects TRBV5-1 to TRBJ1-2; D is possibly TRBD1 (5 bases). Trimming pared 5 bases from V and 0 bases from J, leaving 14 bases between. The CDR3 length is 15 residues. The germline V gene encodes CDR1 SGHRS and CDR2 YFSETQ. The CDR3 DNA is TGCGCCAGCAGTTTTCAAGGGGACCCTAACTATGGCTACACCTTC. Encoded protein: CASSFQGDPNYGYTF.

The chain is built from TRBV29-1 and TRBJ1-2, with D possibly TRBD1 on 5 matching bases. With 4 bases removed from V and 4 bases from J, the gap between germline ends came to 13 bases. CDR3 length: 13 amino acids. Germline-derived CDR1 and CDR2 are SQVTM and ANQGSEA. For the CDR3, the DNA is TGCAGCGTTGTCGCCGGGGGACTCTATGGCTACACCTTC. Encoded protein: CSVVAGGLYGYTF.

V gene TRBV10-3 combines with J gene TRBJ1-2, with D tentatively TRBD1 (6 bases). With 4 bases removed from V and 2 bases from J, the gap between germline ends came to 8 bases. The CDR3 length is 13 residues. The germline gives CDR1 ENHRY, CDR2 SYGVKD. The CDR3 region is CAISGTDNYGYTF. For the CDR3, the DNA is TGTGCCATCAGTGGGACAGACAACTATGGCTACACCTTC.

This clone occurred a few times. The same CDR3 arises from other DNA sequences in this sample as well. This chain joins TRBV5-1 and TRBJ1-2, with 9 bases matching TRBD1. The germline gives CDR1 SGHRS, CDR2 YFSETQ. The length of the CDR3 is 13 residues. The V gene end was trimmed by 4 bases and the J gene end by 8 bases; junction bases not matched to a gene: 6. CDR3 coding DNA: TGCGCCAGCAGCCCGGGACAGGGAGAAGGCTACACCTTC. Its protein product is CASSPGQGEGYTF.

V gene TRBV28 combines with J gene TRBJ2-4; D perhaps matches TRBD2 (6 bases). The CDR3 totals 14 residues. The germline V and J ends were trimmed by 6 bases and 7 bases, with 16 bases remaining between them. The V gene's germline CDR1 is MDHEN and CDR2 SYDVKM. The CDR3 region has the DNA TGTGCCAGCAGCCGCCCACTAGGAGGGAACATTCAGTACTTC. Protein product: CASSRPLGGNIQYF.

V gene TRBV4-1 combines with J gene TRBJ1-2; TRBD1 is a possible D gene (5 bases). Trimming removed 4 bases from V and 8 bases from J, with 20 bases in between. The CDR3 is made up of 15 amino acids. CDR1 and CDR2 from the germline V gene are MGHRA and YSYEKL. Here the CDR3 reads CASSPSGGSGMGYTF. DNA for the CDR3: TGCGCCAGCAGCCCGTCGGGGGGGTCCGGTATGGGCTACACCTTC.

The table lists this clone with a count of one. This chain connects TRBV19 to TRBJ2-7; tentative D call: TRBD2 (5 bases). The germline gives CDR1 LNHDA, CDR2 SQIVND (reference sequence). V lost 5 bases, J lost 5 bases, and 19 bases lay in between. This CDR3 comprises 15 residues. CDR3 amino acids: CASSPRLVLVNEQYF. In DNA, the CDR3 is TGTGCCAGTAGTCCCCGCCTCGTACTAGTAAACGAGCAGTACTTC.

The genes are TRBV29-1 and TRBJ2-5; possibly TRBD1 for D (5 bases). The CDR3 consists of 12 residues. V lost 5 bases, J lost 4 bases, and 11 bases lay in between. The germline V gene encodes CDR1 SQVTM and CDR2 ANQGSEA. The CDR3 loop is CSVRGSSETQYF. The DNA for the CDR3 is TGCAGCGTTAGGGGCAGCTCAGAGACCCAGTACTTC.

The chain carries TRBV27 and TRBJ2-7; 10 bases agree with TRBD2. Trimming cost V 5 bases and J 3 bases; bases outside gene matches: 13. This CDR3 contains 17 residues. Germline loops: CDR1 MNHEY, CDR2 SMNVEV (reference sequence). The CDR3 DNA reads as TGTGCCAGCAGTAACCTAGCGGGGGACGTCCTTGGCTACGAGCAGTACTTC. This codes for CASSNLAGDVLGYEQYF.

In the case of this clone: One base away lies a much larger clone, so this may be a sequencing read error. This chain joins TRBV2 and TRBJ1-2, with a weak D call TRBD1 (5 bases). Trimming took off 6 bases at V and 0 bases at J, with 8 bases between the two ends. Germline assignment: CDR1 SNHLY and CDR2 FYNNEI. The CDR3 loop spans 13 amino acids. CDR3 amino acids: CASRRGANYGYTF. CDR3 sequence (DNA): TGTGCCAGCAGGAGGGGAGCTAACTATGGCTACACCTTC.

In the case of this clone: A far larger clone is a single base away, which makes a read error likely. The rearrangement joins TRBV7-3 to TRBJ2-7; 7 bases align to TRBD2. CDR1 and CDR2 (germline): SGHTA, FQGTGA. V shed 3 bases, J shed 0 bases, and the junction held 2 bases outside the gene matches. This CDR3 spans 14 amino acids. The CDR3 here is CASSFQRDSYEQYF. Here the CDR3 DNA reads TGTGCCAGCAGCTTCCAGCGGGACTCCTACGAGCAGTACTTC.

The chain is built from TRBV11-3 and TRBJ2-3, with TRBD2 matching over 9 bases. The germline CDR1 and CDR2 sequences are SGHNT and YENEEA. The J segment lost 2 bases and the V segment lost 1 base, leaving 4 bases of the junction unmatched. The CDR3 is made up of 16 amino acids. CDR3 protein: CASSLGTSANTDTQYF. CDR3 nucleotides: TGTGCCAGCAGCTTAGGGACTAGCGCTAACACAGATACGCAGTATTTT.

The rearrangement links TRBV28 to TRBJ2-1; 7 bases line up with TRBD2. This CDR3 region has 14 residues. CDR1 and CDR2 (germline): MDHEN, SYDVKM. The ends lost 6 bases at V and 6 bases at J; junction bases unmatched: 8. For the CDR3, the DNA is TGTGCCAGCAGCCTGGGCGGGAGCCGCAATGAGCAGTTCTTC. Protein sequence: CASSLGGSRNEQFF.

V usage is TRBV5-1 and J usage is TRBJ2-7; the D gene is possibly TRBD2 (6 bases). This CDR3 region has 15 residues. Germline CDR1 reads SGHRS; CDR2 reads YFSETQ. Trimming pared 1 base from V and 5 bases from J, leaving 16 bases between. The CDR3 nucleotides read TGCGCCAGCAGCTTGCCCAGGCAGCGGGTGGACGAGCAGTACTTC. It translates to CASSLPRQRVDEQYF. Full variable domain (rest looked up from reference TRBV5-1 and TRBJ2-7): KAGVTQTPRYLIKTRGQQVTLSCSPISGHRSVSWYQQTPGQGLQFLFEYFSETQRNKGNFPGRFSGRQFSNSRSEMNVSTLELGDSALYLCASSLPRQRVDEQYFGPGTRLTVT.

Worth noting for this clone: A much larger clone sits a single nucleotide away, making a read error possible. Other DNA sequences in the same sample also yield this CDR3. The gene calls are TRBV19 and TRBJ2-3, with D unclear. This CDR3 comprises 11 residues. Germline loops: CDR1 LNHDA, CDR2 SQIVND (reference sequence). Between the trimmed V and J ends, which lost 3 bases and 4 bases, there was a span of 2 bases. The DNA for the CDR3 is TGTGCCAGTAGTATCGCAGATACGCAGTATTTT. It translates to CASSIADTQYF.

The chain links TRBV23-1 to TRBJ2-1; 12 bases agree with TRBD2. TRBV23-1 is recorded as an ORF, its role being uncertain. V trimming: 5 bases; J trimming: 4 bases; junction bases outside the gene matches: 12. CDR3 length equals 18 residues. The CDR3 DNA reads TGCGCCAGCAGTATGCTAGCGGGAGGGTACATTCGTTACAATGAGCAGTTCTTC. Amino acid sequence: CASSMLAGGYIRYNEQFF.

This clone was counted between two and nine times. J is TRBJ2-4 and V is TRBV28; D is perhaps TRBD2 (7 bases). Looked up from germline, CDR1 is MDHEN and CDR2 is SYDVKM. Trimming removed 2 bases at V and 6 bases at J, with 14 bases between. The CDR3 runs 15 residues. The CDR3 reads CASSLRGGSGNIQYF. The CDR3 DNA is TGTGCCAGCAGTTTAAGGGGGGGGTCAGGAAACATTCAGTACTTC.

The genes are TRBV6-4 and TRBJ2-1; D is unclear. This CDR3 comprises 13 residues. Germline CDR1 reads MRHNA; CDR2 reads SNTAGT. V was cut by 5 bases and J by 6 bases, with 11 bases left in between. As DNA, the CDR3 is TGTGCCAGCAGTTATGAGATCGGCAATGAGCAGTTCTTC. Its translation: CASSYEIGNEQFF.

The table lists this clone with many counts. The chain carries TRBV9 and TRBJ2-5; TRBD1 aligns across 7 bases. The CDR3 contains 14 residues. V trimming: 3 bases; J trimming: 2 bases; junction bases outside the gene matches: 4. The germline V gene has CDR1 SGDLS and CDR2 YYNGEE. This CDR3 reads CASSGGQEQETQYF. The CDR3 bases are TGTGCCAGCAGCGGTGGACAGGAACAAGAGACCCAGTACTTC.

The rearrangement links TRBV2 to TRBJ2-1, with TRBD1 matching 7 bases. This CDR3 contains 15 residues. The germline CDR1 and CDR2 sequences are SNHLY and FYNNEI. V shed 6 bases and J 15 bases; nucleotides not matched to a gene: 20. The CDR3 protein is CASRHPGGSILWTFF. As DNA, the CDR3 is TGTGCCAGCAGACACCCAGGGGGATCTATACTTTGGACGTTCTTC.

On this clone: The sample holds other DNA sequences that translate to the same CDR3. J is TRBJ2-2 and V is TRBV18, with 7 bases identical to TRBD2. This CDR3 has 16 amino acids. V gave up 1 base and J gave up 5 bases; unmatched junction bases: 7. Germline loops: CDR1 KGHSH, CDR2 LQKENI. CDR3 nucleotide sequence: TGTGCCAGCTCACCACTTCCGGGAGGAAGTACCGGGGAGCTGTTTTTT. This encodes CASSPLPGGSTGELFF.

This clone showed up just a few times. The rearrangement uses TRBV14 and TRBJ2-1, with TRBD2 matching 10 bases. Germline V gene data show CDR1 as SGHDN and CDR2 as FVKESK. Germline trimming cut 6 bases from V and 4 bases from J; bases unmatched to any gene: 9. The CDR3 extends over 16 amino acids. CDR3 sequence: CASSRFLAGAYNEQFF. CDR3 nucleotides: TGTGCCAGCAGTCGATTCCTAGCGGGAGCTTACAATGAGCAGTTCTTC.

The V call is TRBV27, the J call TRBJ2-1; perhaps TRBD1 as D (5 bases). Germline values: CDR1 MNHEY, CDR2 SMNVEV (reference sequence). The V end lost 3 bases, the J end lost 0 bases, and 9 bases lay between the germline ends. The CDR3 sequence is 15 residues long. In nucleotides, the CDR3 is TGTGCCAGCAGTTTTGGGGCACTCTCCTACAATGAGCAGTTCTTC. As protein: CASSFGALSYNEQFF.

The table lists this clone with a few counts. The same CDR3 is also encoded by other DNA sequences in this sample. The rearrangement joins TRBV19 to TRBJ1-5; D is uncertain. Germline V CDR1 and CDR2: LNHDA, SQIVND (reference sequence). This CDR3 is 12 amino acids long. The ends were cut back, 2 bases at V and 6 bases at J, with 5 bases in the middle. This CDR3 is CASSISRQPQHF. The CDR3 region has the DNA TGTGCCAGTAGTATATCTCGTCAGCCCCAGCATTTT.

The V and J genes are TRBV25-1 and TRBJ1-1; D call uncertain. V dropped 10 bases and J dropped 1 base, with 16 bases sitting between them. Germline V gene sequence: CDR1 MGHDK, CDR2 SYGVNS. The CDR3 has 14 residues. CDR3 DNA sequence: TGTGCCACCCGGGCCAGAGCGGCGAACACTGAAGCTTTCTTT. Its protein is CATRARAANTEAFF.

Here the CDR3 DNA reads TGTGCCAGCAGCTTCCCGACTGAAAAACTGTTTTTT. It codes for CASSFPTEKLFF. The chain uses TRBV11-2 and TRBJ1-4; D is ambiguous. This CDR3 has 12 amino acids. CDR1 and CDR2 (germline): SGHAT, FQNNGV. V gave up 3 bases and J gave up 7 bases, with 6 bases separating them.

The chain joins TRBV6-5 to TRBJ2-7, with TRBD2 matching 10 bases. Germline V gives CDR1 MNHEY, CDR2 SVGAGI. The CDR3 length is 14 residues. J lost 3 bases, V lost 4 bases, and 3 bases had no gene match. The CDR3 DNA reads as TGTGCCAGCAGTTTCGCTAGCGGGAGCTACGAGCAGTACTTC. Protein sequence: CASSFASGSYEQYF.